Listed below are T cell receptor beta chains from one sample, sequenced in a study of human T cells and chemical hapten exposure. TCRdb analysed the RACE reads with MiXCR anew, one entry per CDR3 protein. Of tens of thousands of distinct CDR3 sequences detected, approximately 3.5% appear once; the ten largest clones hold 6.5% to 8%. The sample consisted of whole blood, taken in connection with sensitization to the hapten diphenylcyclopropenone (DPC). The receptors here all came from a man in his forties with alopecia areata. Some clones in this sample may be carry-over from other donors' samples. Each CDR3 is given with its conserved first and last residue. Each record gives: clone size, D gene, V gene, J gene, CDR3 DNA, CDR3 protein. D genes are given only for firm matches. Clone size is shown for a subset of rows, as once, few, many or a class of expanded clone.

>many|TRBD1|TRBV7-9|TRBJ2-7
TGTGCCAGCAGCCCGACAGGGGGCAGGGAGCAGTACTTC
CASSPTGGREQYF
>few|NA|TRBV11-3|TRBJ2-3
TGTGCCAGCAGCCCAGGGACGACAGATACGCAGTATTTT
CASSPGTTDTQYF
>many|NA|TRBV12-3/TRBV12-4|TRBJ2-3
TGTGCCAGCAACCCAATCGGGGAGGATACGCAGTATTTT
CASNPIGEDTQYF
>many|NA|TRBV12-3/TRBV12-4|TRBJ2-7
TGTGCCAGCAGACCCGACTCGAGGAGCTCCTACGAGCAGTACTTC
CASRPDSRSSYEQYF
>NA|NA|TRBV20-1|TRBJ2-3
TGCAGTGCTGTCAGGGGCATCGGGATCACAGATACGCAGTATTTT
CSAVRGIGITDTQYF
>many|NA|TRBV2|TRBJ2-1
TGTGCCAGCAGTTCTCGAGGAGGCAGGGATGAGCAGTTCTTC
CASSSRGGRDEQFF
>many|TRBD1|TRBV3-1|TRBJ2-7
TGTGCCAGCAGTCGACAGGGGGCCTCCGAGCAGTACTTC
CASSRQGASEQYF
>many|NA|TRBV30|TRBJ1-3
TGTGCCTGGACCGTGGCAGACTCTGGAAACACCATATATTTT
CAWTVADSGNTIYF
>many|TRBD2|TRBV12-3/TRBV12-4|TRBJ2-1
TGTGCCAGCAGCTTAGCGGGAGGACGACGGGATGAGCAGTTCTTC
CASSLAGGRRDEQFF
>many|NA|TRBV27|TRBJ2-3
TGTGCCAGCAGTTTAGGCGTCACAGATACGCAGTATTTT
CASSLGVTDTQYF
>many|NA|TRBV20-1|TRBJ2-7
TGCAGTGCTCTCTCTACGGGACTCTACGAGCAGTACTTC
CSALSTGLYEQYF
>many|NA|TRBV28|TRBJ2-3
TGTGCCAGCAGTTTACCAGATACGCAGTATTTT
CASSLPDTQYF
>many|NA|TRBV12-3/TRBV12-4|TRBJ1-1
TGTGCCAGCAGTTTAGGTTCAGGGATGAACACTGAAGCTTTCTTT
CASSLGSGMNTEAFF
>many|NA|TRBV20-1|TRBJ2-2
TGCAGTGCTAGAGTCGCTAGGTCCTGGTTAAACACCGGGGAGCTGTTTTTT
CSARVARSWLNTGELFF
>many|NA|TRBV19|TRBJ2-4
TGTGCCAGTAGTATAGGGGGGACCAAAAACATTCAGTACTTC
CASSIGGTKNIQYF
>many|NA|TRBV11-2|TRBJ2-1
TGTGCCAGCAGCTTAATCCTAGGGTCCTACAATGAGCAGTTCTTC
CASSLILGSYNEQFF
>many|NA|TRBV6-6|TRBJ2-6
TGTGCCAGCAGTATAGGAACTAGTCCTGGGGCCAACGTCCTGACTTTC
CASSIGTSPGANVLTF
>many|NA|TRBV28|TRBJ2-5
TGTGCCAGCAGCCGGGACGGCGCGGGAGAGACCCAGTACTTC
CASSRDGAGETQYF
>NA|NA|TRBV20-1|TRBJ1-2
TGCAGTGCTAGGTTGGACTCATATGGCTACACCTTC
CSARLDSYGYTF
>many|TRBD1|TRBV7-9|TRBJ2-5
TGTGCCAGCAGCCTCGGACAGGGGACATTGGAGACCCAGTACTTC
CASSLGQGTLETQYF
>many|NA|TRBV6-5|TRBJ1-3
TGTGCCAGCAGTTCGAACAGTGGAAACACCATATATTTT
CASSSNSGNTIYF
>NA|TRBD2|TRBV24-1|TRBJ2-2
TGTGCCACCAGTGATAGGGGACTAGCGGGAATAAACACCGGGGAGCTGTTTTTT
CATSDRGLAGINTGELFF
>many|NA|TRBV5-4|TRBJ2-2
TGTGCCAGCAGCTGGGCGGGAAACACCGGGGAGCTGTTTTTT
CASSWAGNTGELFF
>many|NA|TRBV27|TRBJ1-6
TGTGCCAGCAGTCCGTCTCTCAATTCACCCCTCCACTTT
CASSPSLNSPLHF
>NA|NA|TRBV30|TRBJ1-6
TGTGCCTGGAGCTTTGGCCCCAAGGATTCACCCCTCCACTTT
CAWSFGPKDSPLHF
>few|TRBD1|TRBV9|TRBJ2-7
TGTGCCAGCAGCGTAGGATCGGACAGGTGGTCGGGAGAGCAGTACTTC
CASSVGSDRWSGEQYF
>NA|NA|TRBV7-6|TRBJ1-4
TGTGCCAGCAGCTTAGGGATTTCCGGGGGGGGAACCGAAAAACTGTTTTTT
CASSLGISGGGTEKLFF
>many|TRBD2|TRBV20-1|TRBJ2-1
TGCAGTGCGAAGCACGGGACTAGTTCCAATGAGCAGTTCTTC
CSAKHGTSSNEQFF
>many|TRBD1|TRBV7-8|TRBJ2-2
TGTGCCAGCAGTATAGTGGCAGGGGGAAGTATCACCGGGGAGCTGTTTTTT
CASSIVAGGSITGELFF
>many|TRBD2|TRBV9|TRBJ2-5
TGTGCCAGCAGCGTAACTACTAGCGGGAGAGAGACCCAGTACTTC
CASSVTTSGRETQYF
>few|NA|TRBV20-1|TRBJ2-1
TGCAGTGCTAGCGGGATAGGCGTGAGGAGGACCTACAATGAGCAGTTCTTC
CSASGIGVRRTYNEQFF
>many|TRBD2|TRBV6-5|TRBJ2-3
TGTGCCAGCAGTCGGACTAGCGGGAGGGCCGGGTATCCAGATACGCAGTATTTT
CASSRTSGRAGYPDTQYF
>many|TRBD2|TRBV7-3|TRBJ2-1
TGTGCCAGCAGCTTGTCCCTAGCGGGGGCCAATGAGCAGTTCTTC
CASSLSLAGANEQFF
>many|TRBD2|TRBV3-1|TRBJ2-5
TGTGCCAGCAGCCACACTAGCGGGAGGGTTTGGATCGAGACCCAGTACTTC
CASSHTSGRVWIETQYF
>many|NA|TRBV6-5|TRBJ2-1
TGTGCCAGCAGTTACCCGCCGACCCGAGCTAGTGCTGGTGAGCAGTTCTTC
CASSYPPTRASAGEQFF